This T cell receptor beta chain was identified during a study of identical twins. TCRdb called the 5' RACE reads again in MiXCR, with one record for every CDR3 protein. The table lists fewer than 900,000 distinct CDR3 sequences, approximately 21% of them singletons. Germline loops: CDR1 LGHNA, CDR2 YNFKEQ. This CDR3 has 14 amino acids. V lost 3 bases to trimming and J lost 3 bases, with 9 bases between them. Every one of the donors was a healthy Caucasian. Another study also made use of these data, one on T cells expressing NK-cell markers. From that study: The study sequenced eight donors, seven HCMV-seropositive and one seronegative.

This receptor was identified in a woman between 18 and 29 years old in good health. V gene TRBV4-2 combines with J gene TRBJ2-1; the D is unclear. The specimen was PBMCs. The CDR3 DNA follows: TGTGCCAGCAGCCAGGCACTATTCTACAATGAGCAGTTCTTC. This translates into CASSQALFYNEQFF.